Below are 32 T cell receptor beta chains sequenced from a single sample in a study of Ad26.COV2.S vaccination and SARS-CoV-2 variants. Libraries were prepared by immunoSEQ multiplex PCR; TCRdb keeps only in-frame clonotypes and omits some of them. Here the sample spans roughly 270,000 clones, more than 75% being singletons. The treatment is: some 19 received Ad26.COV2.S at low or high dose, single or two shots; five or six received placebo; per-sample allocation not given. Each sample was drawn 63 days after the first injection (of vaccine or placebo). The sample was peripheral blood, taken in a trial of Ad26.COV2.S vaccine versus placebo. These receptor sequences come from a person aged 18-60 years who received the Ad26.COV2.S COVID-19 vaccine or a placebo.

This clone came up once. The rearrangement links TRBV19 to TRBJ1-1; D unclear. This CDR3 has 11 residues. V lost 2 bases and J 5 bases, leaving 3 bases between the germline ends. From germline, CDR1 is LNHDA and CDR2 SQIVND (reference sequence). The CDR3 nucleotides read TGTGCCAGTAGTATATTTACTGAAGCTTTCTTT. As protein: CASSIFTEAFF.

The chain links TRBV5-8 to TRBJ2-3, with TRBD1 as a possible D gene (6 bases). CDR1 SGHTS and CDR2 YDEGEE come from the germline V gene. Trimming shortened V by 7 bases and J by 4 bases, and 10 bases separated the two germline ends. The CDR3 spans 12 residues. CDR3 nucleotides: TGTGCCAGCCGACAGGAGGCAGATACGCAGTATTTT. Translated, it gives CASRQEADTQYF.

The DNA for the CDR3 is TGCAGCGTTGGTAGCGGGGGGAGCACAGATACGCAGTATTTT. It encodes CSVGSGGSTDTQYF. The chain recombines TRBV29-1 with TRBJ2-3; 10 bases align to TRBD2. Germline trimming cut 4 bases from V and 0 bases from J; bases unmatched to any gene: 1. Looked up from germline, CDR1 is SQVTM and CDR2 is ANQGSEA. The CDR3 has 14 residues.

This sequence joins TRBV9 and TRBJ2-6; unclear D gene. The CDR3 covers 14 residues. The germline CDR1 and CDR2 sequences are SGDLS and YYNGEE. V was cut by 3 bases and J by 4 bases, with 8 bases left in between. The DNA for the CDR3 is TGTGCCAGCAGCGCTGGCGCGGGGGCCAACGTCCTGACTTTC. This sequence encodes CASSAGAGANVLTF.

The rearrangement links TRBV28 to TRBJ2-7; D is unclear. The CDR3 length is 13 residues. Germline V gives CDR1 MDHEN, CDR2 SYDVKM. The ends were cut back, 6 bases at V and 3 bases at J, with 12 bases in the middle. The CDR3 spells CASRNGPNYEQYF. The CDR3 DNA follows: TGTGCCAGCAGAAACGGCCCAAACTACGAGCAGTACTTC.

The CDR3 DNA reads as TGTGCCAGCAGCTTACCATTAGATGGGGTGGAGAATGAAAAACTGTTTTTT. Translated, it gives CASSLPLDGVENEKLFF. This chain uses TRBV7-2 with TRBJ1-4; no reliable D call. The V end lost 2 bases, the J end lost 5 bases, and 18 bases lay between the germline ends. The CDR3 is 17 residues long. Germline CDR1 and CDR2: SGHTA and FQGNSA.

This clone was seen only a few times. V is TRBV4-1 and J is TRBJ2-7, with D perhaps matching TRBD2 (5 bases). Trimming took 1 base from V and 7 from J, leaving 11 bases between them. This CDR3 contains 13 residues. CDR1 is MGHRA and CDR2 is YSYEKL in the germline V gene. The DNA of the CDR3 is TGCGCCAGCAGCCAAGCCGAAAGACTAGAGCAGTACTTC. Its translation: CASSQAERLEQYF.

The chain joins TRBV3-1 (or the pseudogene TRBV3-2) to TRBJ2-7; D call uncertain. The CDR3 runs 15 residues. The germline V gene has CDR1 LGHDT and CDR2 YNNKEL (reference sequence). Trimming stripped 2 bases from V and 3 bases from J, with 14 bases between. In nucleotides, the CDR3 is TGTGCCAGCAGCCAACGGTCCGACCGGTTCTACGAGCAGTACTTC. Encoded protein: CASSQRSDRFYEQYF.

The chain combines TRBV7-2 with TRBJ1-5; 7 positions agree with TRBD1. The ends lost 2 bases at V and 11 bases at J; junction bases unmatched: 15. The CDR3 has 16 amino acids. Germline values: CDR1 SGHTA, CDR2 FQGNSA. Written as DNA, the CDR3 is TGTGCCAGCAGCTTAATTGCAGGACAGGCGGTCACGGCCCAGCATTTT. Protein: CASSLIAGQAVTAQHF.

The genes are TRBV7-2 and TRBJ2-1; 9 bases match TRBD1. The germline V gene has CDR1 SGHTA and CDR2 FQGNSA. The V gene end was trimmed by 4 bases and the J gene end by 5 bases; junction bases not matched to a gene: 3. CDR3 length: 14 residues. The CDR3 region has the DNA TGTGCCAGCAGCTCACAGGGGGCGGACAATGAGCAGTTCTTC. This translates into CASSSQGADNEQFF.

The chain is built from TRBV4-3 and TRBJ1-1, with D uncertain. CDR3 size: 14 residues. Germline V gene data show CDR1 as LGHNA and CDR2 as YSLEER. The V and J ends lost 1 base and 5 bases respectively, with 11 bases between them. The CDR3 sequence is CASSQGTVGTEAFF. The CDR3 DNA reads as TGCGCCAGCAGCCAAGGGACCGTTGGTACTGAAGCTTTCTTT.

The V gene is TRBV4-1, the J gene TRBJ1-5; 7 bases match TRBD1. The length of the CDR3 is 16 residues. In germline, CDR1 is MGHRA, CDR2 YSYEKL. The trim removed 1 base at V and 1 base at J, leaving 4 bases unmatched. CDR3 sequence (DNA): TGCGCCAGCAGCCAAGGGACAGGACTAAGCAATCAGCCCCAGCATTTT. Its protein product is CASSQGTGLSNQPQHF.

The genes are TRBV30 and TRBJ2-7; 8 nucleotides align to TRBD1. Germline assignment: CDR1 GTSNPN and CDR2 SVGIG (reference sequence). V was pared by 0 bases and J by 3 bases, with 10 bases of the junction left unmatched. CDR3 length: 16 residues. DNA for the CDR3: TGTGCCTGGAGTGTCACTGGACAGGGCCGCCTCTACGAGCAGTACTTC. As protein: CAWSVTGQGRLYEQYF.

This sequence joins TRBV4-2 and TRBJ2-6; TRBD1 aligns across 7 bases. CDR1 LGHNA and CDR2 YNFKEQ come from the germline V gene. Unmatched junction bases numbered 7, after V lost 5 bases and J lost 0 bases. This CDR3 has 17 residues. In DNA form, the CDR3 reads TGTGCCAGCAGCGAAGGGACAGCGCTCTCTGGGGCCAACGTCCTGACTTTC. Its protein product is CASSEGTALSGANVLTF.

In its sample, this clone was seen once. This chain links TRBV4-2 with TRBJ2-7; 10 nucleotides match TRBD1. There are 16 residues in the CDR3. Looked up from germline, CDR1 is LGHNA and CDR2 is YNFKEQ. The ends lost 3 bases at V and 7 bases at J; junction bases unmatched: 12. CDR3 sequence (DNA): TGTGCCAGCAGCCAGGAACCGGGACAGGGGTTCTGGGAGCAGTACTTC. This codes for CASSQEPGQGFWEQYF.

The rearrangement joins TRBV12-5 to TRBJ2-7; D unclear. This CDR3 contains 11 residues. Germline V gene sequence: CDR1 LGHNT, CDR2 FRNRAP. Deletions cut 5 bases from V and 4 bases from J, with 6 bases between. CDR3 nucleotides: TGTGCTAGTGGTGCCGGGTACGAGCAGTACTTC. Its translation is CASGAGYEQYF.

V is TRBV5-1 and J is TRBJ2-7; D gene uncertain. The CDR3 totals 13 residues. CDR1 is SGHRS and CDR2 is YFSETQ in the germline V gene. V gave up 0 bases and J gave up 6 bases, with 10 bases separating them. CDR3 in amino acids: CASSLDDLGEQYF. The CDR3 region has the DNA TGCGCCAGCAGCTTGGACGACTTAGGCGAGCAGTACTTC.

The chain couples TRBV27 to TRBJ1-1; 10 bases map to TRBD1. The CDR3 is made up of 15 amino acids. Germline loops: CDR1 MNHEY, CDR2 SMNVEV (reference sequence). Losses at the gene ends were 5 bases for V and 4 bases for J; bases not matched to a gene: 7. The CDR3 region has the DNA TGTGCCAGCAGTGGAGCCGGGACAGGGGTCACTGAAGCTTTCTTT. Protein product: CASSGAGTGVTEAFF.

The rearrangement joins TRBV6-1 to TRBJ1-5, with D possibly matching TRBD1 (6 bases). The CDR3 is made up of 17 amino acids. Germline CDR1 and CDR2: MNHNS and SASEGT. Trimming removed 1 base at V and 6 bases at J, with 19 bases between. The DNA for the CDR3 is TGTGCCAGCAGTGAAGTAGAGGGGGGTTCCCCAGGTCAGCCCCAGCATTTT. It encodes CASSEVEGGSPGQPQHF.

Concerning this clone itself: Sequence at one end of the junction differs from germline and may be a read error. V is TRBV19 and J is TRBJ1-1; D is unresolved. There are 11 residues in the CDR3. The germline V gene encodes CDR1 LNHDA and CDR2 SQIVND (reference sequence). The CDR3 region has the DNA TGTGCCAGTAGTGAACTAACTGAGGCTTTCTTT. As protein: CASSELTEAFF.

The V gene is TRBV6-5, the J gene TRBJ1-2; TRBD1 aligns across 7 bases. The CDR3 runs 14 residues. V lost 8 bases and J lost 1; bases outside the gene matches: 7. Looked up from germline, CDR1 is MNHEY and CDR2 is SVGAGI. The CDR3 protein is CASGTAGRNYGYTF. DNA for the CDR3: TGTGCCAGCGGGACAGCCGGACGTAACTATGGCTACACCTTC.

This clone occurred a few times. The chain links TRBV4-3 to TRBJ1-5; D uncertain. Germline CDR1 is LGHNA and CDR2 is YSLEER. The V gene lost 0 bases and the J gene lost 6 bases, with 12 bases spanning the gap. CDR3 length: 15 amino acids. DNA of the CDR3: TGCGCCAGCAGCCAAGATATGGGTTCCAGTCAGCCCCAGCATTTT. This sequence encodes CASSQDMGSSQPQHF.

This clone was found a few times. This chain links TRBV3-1 (or the pseudogene TRBV3-2) with TRBJ2-3, with D uncertain. There are 12 residues in the CDR3. V was cut by 4 bases and J by 5 bases, with 7 bases left in between. CDR1 and CDR2 (germline): LGHDT, YNNKEL (reference sequence). The CDR3 protein is CASSPRRDTQYF. In DNA, the CDR3 is TGTGCCAGCAGCCCCCGGAGAGATACGCAGTATTTT.

The rearrangement uses TRBV20-1 and TRBJ2-4; 7 bases map to TRBD1. The CDR3 contains 11 residues. Germline CDR1 DFQATT, CDR2 SNEGSKA (reference sequence). The CDR3 sequence: CSRGMENIQYF. In nucleotides, the CDR3 is TGCAGCAGGGGGATGGAAAACATTCAGTACTTC.

This chain connects TRBV27 to TRBJ1-1; D not resolved. This CDR3 spans 10 amino acids. Trimming left V 7 bases short and J 4 bases short, with 4 bases between. CDR1 MNHEY and CDR2 SMNVEV come from the germline V gene (reference sequence). The CDR3 bases are TGTGCCAGCACTCTCACTGAAGCTTTCTTT. Translation: CASTLTEAFF.

The chain uses TRBV6-6 and TRBJ2-5; either TRBD1 or TRBD2 may fit D (5 bases each). CDR3 length: 15 amino acids. CDR1 and CDR2 (germline): MNHNY, SVGAGI (reference sequence). V was cut by 0 bases and J by 4 bases, with 12 bases left in between. The CDR3 DNA is TGTGCCAGCAGTTACTCCGACGGGACCGGAGAGACCCAGTACTTC. Amino acid sequence: CASSYSDGTGETQYF.

This sequence joins TRBV7-2 and TRBJ1-2; TRBD1 matches 7 bases. The ends lost 2 bases at V and 4 bases at J; junction bases unmatched: 10. CDR3 length: 16 residues. CDR1 is SGHTA and CDR2 is FQGNSA in the germline V gene. The CDR3 DNA sequence: TGTGCCAGCAGCTTATCCGGGACAGAAACTCTCTATGGCTACACCTTC. It yields the protein CASSLSGTETLYGYTF.

CDR3 region: CASSLGGGGQETQYF. The CDR3 region has the DNA TGCGCCAGCAGCCTAGGAGGCGGGGGGCAAGAGACCCAGTACTTC. V usage is TRBV5-1 and J usage is TRBJ2-5, with 8 positions matching TRBD2. The germline gives CDR1 SGHRS, CDR2 YFSETQ. The V and J ends lost 4 bases and 2 bases, in that order; junction bases with no gene match: 7. The length of the CDR3 is 15 residues.

The chain is built from TRBV4-1 and TRBJ2-7; 8 bases line up with TRBD1. Germline loops: CDR1 MGHRA, CDR2 YSYEKL. This CDR3 comprises 15 residues. Trimming at V came to 3 bases and at J to 2 bases, leaving 6 bases not matched to a gene. CDR3 loop: CASSHDGQGAYEQYF. CDR3 in DNA: TGCGCCAGCAGCCACGATGGACAGGGCGCCTACGAGCAGTACTTC.

The CDR3 is CASSSDRGRDRGYTF. The CDR3 DNA reads as TGTGCCAGCAGCTCCGACAGGGGGCGCGATCGGGGCTACACCTTC. The V and J genes are TRBV7-9 and TRBJ1-2; 10 bases are a match to TRBD1. V shed 4 bases, J shed 8 bases, and the junction held 10 bases outside the gene matches. The CDR3 has 15 amino acids. Per the germline V gene, CDR1 is SEHNR and CDR2 is FQNEAQ (reference sequence).

In nucleotides, the CDR3 is TGTGCCAGCAGCTTACTAGGTTTTCGGAACAATGAGCAGTTCTTC. It is translated as CASSLLGFRNNEQFF. The chain couples TRBV11-2 to TRBJ2-1, with D unresolved. The CDR3 totals 15 residues. Germline V gene lookup returns CDR1 SGHAT and CDR2 FQNNGV. Deletions cut 2 bases from V and 5 bases from J, with 13 bases between.

V is TRBV24-1 and J is TRBJ2-1; 9 nucleotides align to TRBD2. This CDR3 has 12 amino acids. Germline V gene sequence: CDR1 KGHDR, CDR2 SFDVKD. CDR3: CASGSQYNEQFF. Here the CDR3 DNA reads TGTGCTAGCGGGAGCCAATACAATGAGCAGTTCTTC.